This T cell receptor beta chain stems from a study of T cells in Graves' hyperthyroidism and ophthalmopathy (dated by TCRdb to about 2019). In terms of the full investigation: To identify distinguishing TCR V-J signatures, a discovery cohort of 100 patients was used, comprising some 45 with Graves' ophthalmopathy and roughly 60 with stable Graves' hyperthyroidism. The 90 to 100 discovery patients were randomly divided into training and test sets at a 7:3 ratio. In addition, the study compared T-cell repertoires in thyroid tissue and in blood from about 6 Graves' hyperthyroidism patients. Prospective prediction of ophthalmopathy was tested in an independent validation cohort of approximately 19 hyperthyroidism patients and 17 patients who later progressed to ophthalmopathy. TCR Vbeta CDR3 sequencing of roughly 140 peripheral blood samples (over 40 ophthalmopathy, around 80 hyperthyroidism and some 17 progressor patients) is reported in the paper. Following sampling, methimazole starting at 30 mg daily was given to hyperthyroidism patients, and high-dose intravenous methylprednisolone was given to ophthalmopathy patients. Study-wide conclusions, independent of this receptor: In validation, the model predicted progression to ophthalmopathy with around 71% sensitivity and over 72% specificity, a median of about 6.7 months before onset. No statistical method was used to set the sample size in advance, and investigators knew the group allocation. Blood samples also contained most of the expanded thyroid clonotypes (frequency above 0.001), which suggests that blood repertoires may reflect thyroid immune responses. A model built on a 13 V-J signature distinguished ophthalmopathy from stable hyperthyroidism, reaching roughly 88% sensitivity and 81.08% specificity in cross-validation and 80%/75% in testing.

Regarding this clonotype: Its binding antigen is unknown. Base qualities are missing; no much larger clone stands one base away.

V lost 0 bases and J lost 6 bases; the stretch between them is 14 bases long. The CDR3 spans 14 residues, from the cysteine through the phenylalanine. Only the CDR3 region is kept as DNA, spanning 42 bases read in frame from base 1. The germline V gene (reference sequence) yields DFQATT for CDR1 and SNEGSKA for CDR2. Graves' hyperthyroidism was defined as stable when no progression to ophthalmopathy occurred over 18 months of follow-up. The hyperthyroidism patients were between 18 and 65 years old and newly diagnosed, with a disease duration of less than 2 months. Patients with uncontrolled infections, other autoimmune diseases, pregnancy or lactation were excluded. Diagnoses were established on the basis of clinical symptoms, serum thyroxine and TRAb, thyroid ultrasound, and orbital computed tomography. Total RNA was extracted with Trizol reagent, and quality was checked on an Agilent 2100 Bioanalyzer.

TCR beta CDR3 regions were amplified from RNA transcripts. A first-round RT-PCR of the TCR CDR3 used the HTBI primer set with the Qiagen OneStep RT-PCR kit. The libraries were constructed in a second round of multiplex PCR and then size-selected and purified. Paired-end sequencing of the libraries was performed with 100 bp reads on an Illumina HiSeq2000. The paper's data handling went like this. Raw data were processed with SOAPnuke, discarding reads with adapters, uncalled bases, mean Phred below 15, or no exact constant-primer or identifier match. COPE v1.2.5 was used to merge the high-quality paired reads, and each unique nucleotide sequence was defined as a clonotype. MiTCR v1.1 was used to align the clonotypes against IMGT TRBV, TRBD and TRBJ reference segments. The analysis included only V-J combinations with a frequency above 0.0001, which together covered 99% to 99.2% of the repertoires. A TCS score was defined as the ratio of F50 (clonal expansion) to E x V (chaos), with BLOSUM62-based TCRdist applied between CDR3 peptides within each V-J. Welch's t-statistics and random forest reduced around 550 V-J features to about 12, which were used in a naive Bayes classifier (R e1071). Thyroid-blood repertoire similarity was quantified with the Morisita-Horn index. TCRdb reprocessed the public reads (quality trimming at Q25 with fastp, clone calling with MiXCR) and kept in-frame beta chains. Each CDR3 protein appears once, grouped with its most common genes and DNA. For this entry, the V and J calls and clone size follow TCRdb and not the study's own pipeline. This sample gives 530,000 or so distinct CDR3 sequences in total; more than 45% of them show up just once. The ten largest clones capture roughly 8.2% of the sample.

Here the chain combines TRBV20-1 and TRBJ1-2, with TRBD1 tentatively as D gene (5 bases match). Sequencing was carried out using peripheral blood or thyroid tissue (not recorded which). This receptor was obtained from a woman between 18 and 29 years old with Graves' hyperthyroidism. CDR3 protein: CSARDGTFWDGYTF. Here is the DNA: TGCAGTGCTAGAGATGGGACGTTTTGGGATGGCTACACCTTC.